A single TCR beta chain is shown here with its context. Its antigen is undetermined. The data derive from a study of radiotherapy plus CTLA-4 blockade in lung cancer. Study at large: Patients showed objective responses in 18% of cases, and disease control was achieved by 30% to 35%. Findings and caveats of the study: Dynamics of early blood T cell clones, together with interferon-beta, were reportedly the best predictors of response. Radiotherapy plus ipilimumab was followed by expansion in blood of tumor-derived TCR clones.

Patients had chemo-refractory metastatic non-small-cell lung cancer and received focal radiation plus CTLA-4 blockade that used ipilimumab. Method: immunoSEQ multiplex PCR; TCRdb's copy keeps in-frame clones and lacks some. The profile shows about 70,000 clones, roughly 85% of them singletons. The length of the CDR3 is 13 residues. V was shortened by 1 base and J by 12 bases, with 12 bases between the two germline ends. Germline V gives CDR1 LNHDA, CDR2 SQIVND (reference sequence). The rearrangement joins TRBV19 to TRBJ1-4; D perhaps matches TRBD1 (6 bases). The sample in question was peripheral blood, obtained from a patient treated with radiotherapy plus ipilimumab. The TCR sequence derives from a human donor with non-small cell lung cancer who had a complete response to radiotherapy plus ipilimumab. The CDR3 DNA is TGTGCCAGTAGTATAGCCGGGACATCGGAACTGTTTTTT. Translation gives CASSIAGTSELFF.